The source of this T cell receptor beta chain is a study of OX40 agonist ivuxolimab in advanced cancers. Overall study: Allowance was made for prior anti-PD-1, anti-PD-L1 or anti-CTLA-4 therapy, and approximately 41% had some. Points from the study as a whole: Averaging showed that CD8+ T cells had more expanded clones than CD4+ did.

The CDR3 loop spans 10 amino acids. Germline CDR1 is SSHAT and CDR2 is FNYEAQ (reference sequence). Blood samples were obtained at baseline, cycle 4 day 1, and cycle 7 day 1. Sequencing used immunoSEQ multiplex PCR; TCRdb keeps in-frame clones, though not all of them. The table has 45,000 to 65,000 clones, around nine tenths seen once; the top ten hold over 6%. Regarding this clone: The antigen remains undetermined. At one boundary the junction diverges from the germline segment, which might be a read error.

The source was CD4+ or CD8+ T cells sorted from blood, collected in a trial of the OX40 agonist ivuxolimab. The origin of this receptor is an adult with an advanced solid tumor such as melanoma, head and neck, liver or kidney cancer. The chain recombines TRBV7-7 with TRBJ2-5; D uncertain. The CDR3 sequence is CASSLPTQYF. For the CDR3, the DNA is TGTGCTAGCAGCCTACCGACCCAGTACTTC.